This is a list of T cell receptor beta chains from one sample in a study of naive and memory T cell subsets. TCRdb reprocessed the UMI-ligation and nested PCR reads with MiXCR, giving one entry per CDR3 protein. The table shows approximately 16,000 distinct CDR3 sequences, with around 9% occurring only once. Sequencing input: central memory CD8+ T cells from blood. Receptors were obtained from a human donor in good health. CDR3s include the opening cysteine and the closing phenylalanine or tryptophan. A D gene is named only where the DNA matches it firmly. Expanded clones get a size class; other rows say once, few or many, or leave the size out.

>TRBV29-1|TRBJ1-1|.|few
CSVDDTTTEAFF
TGCAGCGTCGACGACACGACCACTGAAGCTTTCTTT
>TRBV27|TRBJ1-5|.|medium-sized
CASSLGGYQPQHF
TGTGCCAGCAGTTTGGGCGGATATCAGCCCCAGCATTTT
>TRBV10-3|TRBJ2-7|.|many
CAISAGPQSSYEQYF
TGTGCCATCAGTGCAGGTCCGCAAAGCTCCTACGAGCAGTACTTC
>TRBV28|TRBJ2-5|.|.
CASSLLTTGGGRETQYF
TGTGCCAGCAGTTTACTTACTACAGGGGGGGGAAGAGAGACCCAGTACTTC
>TRBV24-1|TRBJ1-6|.|many
CATSDSPDSSPLHF
TGTGCCACCAGTGACTCACCGGACAGTTCACCCCTCCACTTT
>TRBV6-4|TRBJ2-2|.|.
CASSEEGAGELFF
TGTGCCAGCAGTGAAGAGGGCGCCGGGGAGCTGTTTTTT
>TRBV6-4|TRBJ2-1|.|many
CASSDGGPSNEQFF
TGTGCCAGCAGTGACGGGGGGCCCTCCAATGAGCAGTTCTTC
>TRBV21-1|TRBJ2-3|.|.
CASSKGGTEPFTDTQYF
TGTGCCAGCAGCAAGGGGGGGACAGAACCATTCACAGATACGCAGTATTTT
>TRBV2|TRBJ2-5|.|many
CASSEDFQETQYF
TGTGCCAGCAGTGAAGACTTCCAAGAGACCCAGTACTTC
>TRBV29-1|TRBJ2-7|.|many
CSVRGGQSSYEQYF
TGCAGCGTCCGCGGAGGACAGAGCTCCTACGAGCAGTACTTC
>TRBV6-5|TRBJ1-1|.|many
CASSYKRGLRTEAFF
TGTGCCAGCAGTTACAAAAGGGGTTTAAGGACTGAAGCTTTCTTT
>TRBV4-3|TRBJ2-7|.|.
CASSQNSPESYEQYF
TGCGCCAGCAGCCAGAACAGCCCTGAATCCTACGAGCAGTACTTC
>TRBV20-1|TRBJ2-6|.|.
CSASGGTGANVLTF
TGCAGTGCTAGTGGAGGGACTGGGGCCAACGTCCTGACTTTC
>TRBV20-1|TRBJ2-2|TRBD1|many
CSARGLTGSPGELFF
TGCAGTGCTAGAGGTTTGACAGGGTCCCCCGGGGAGCTGTTTTTT
>TRBV27|TRBJ2-7|.|.
CASSDALYEQYF
TGTGCCAGCAGCGACGCCTTATACGAGCAGTACTTC
>TRBV29-1|TRBJ1-1|.|large
CSVPGFGGAFF
TGCAGCGTTCCAGGATTTGGGGGGGCTTTCTTT
>TRBV28|TRBJ2-7|TRBD2|few
CASRFMGGVEQYF
TGTGCCAGCCGTTTTATGGGAGGGGTCGAGCAGTACTTC
>TRBV6-4|TRBJ2-3|TRBD2|many
CASSVTSDTDTQYF
TGTGCCAGCAGCGTGACTAGCGACACAGATACGCAGTATTTT
>TRBV12-5|TRBJ2-1|.|many
CASGSGRYNEQFF
TGTGCTAGTGGCAGCGGCCGCTACAATGAGCAGTTCTTC
>TRBV12-3/TRBV12-4|TRBJ2-1|.|many
CASSAPRSSYNEQFF
TGTGCCAGCAGTGCCCCAAGGAGCTCCTACAATGAGCAGTTCTTC
>TRBV4-1|TRBJ2-1|TRBD2|many
CASSPRLAGGPGYEQFF
TGCGCCAGCAGCCCACGACTAGCGGGGGGGCCTGGGTATGAGCAGTTCTTC
>TRBV6-1|TRBJ1-4|.|many
CASRYSATTNEKLFF
TGTGCCAGCAGATACTCAGCCACAACTAATGAAAAACTGTTTTTT
>TRBV15|TRBJ2-6|.|many
CATSREGSGANVLTF
TGTGCCACCAGCAGAGAAGGGTCAGGGGCCAACGTCCTGACTTTC
>TRBV6-2/TRBV6-3|TRBJ2-5|.|few
CASSYGPASETQYF
TGTGCCAGCAGTTACGGCCCGGCCTCAGAGACCCAGTACTTC
>TRBV29-1|TRBJ1-1|.|.
CSVDAYMNTEAFF
TGCAGCGTTGATGCGTATATGAACACTGAAGCTTTCTTT
>TRBV20-1|TRBJ1-4|.|many
CSARGLGPSSATNEKLFF
TGCAGTGCTAGAGGTCTGGGACCTTCGTCTGCAACTAATGAAAAACTGTTTTTT
>TRBV6-4|TRBJ2-3|TRBD2|many
CASQMVAGSTDTQYF
TGTGCCAGCCAAATGGTAGCGGGGAGCACAGATACGCAGTATTTT
>TRBV25-1|TRBJ2-7|.|many
CASPAGTLTYEQYF
TGTGCCAGCCCCGCTGGGACACTGACCTACGAGCAGTACTTC
>TRBV4-3|TRBJ2-1|TRBD2|many
CASSQVPERENNEQFF
TGCGCCAGCAGCCAAGTACCGGAGCGGGAGAATAATGAGCAGTTCTTC
>TRBV6-2/TRBV6-3|TRBJ2-1|.|.
CASSYAPAGGLYYNEQFF
TGTGCCAGCAGTTACGCCCCAGCCGGCGGCTTATATTACAATGAGCAGTTCTTC
>TRBV15|TRBJ1-5|.|many
CATSRGQQNQPQHF
TGTGCCACCAGCAGAGGACAGCAAAATCAGCCCCAGCATTTT
>TRBV4-2|TRBJ2-1|TRBD2|medium-sized
CASSQAFGLAGEGGNEQFF
TGTGCCAGCAGCCAAGCCTTCGGACTAGCGGGAGAAGGGGGCAATGAGCAGTTCTTC